This entry lists 4 T cell receptor beta chains sequenced from one sample in a study of cytomegalovirus exposure and HLA in healthy donors (dated 2017 in TCRdb). The receptor library was made with the immunoSEQ multiplex PCR assay. The multiplex PCR relied on a mix of 60 forward primers for TCR Vbeta segments and 13 reverse primers for TCR Jbeta segments. Here the immuneACCESS table is served through TCRdb, limited to in-frame sequences with V and J called. Missing clones are a known gap in these copies; in checked studies unresolved V genes cover under half, and the rest lacks a known reason. Here the sample has approximately 210,000 clones; around 87% occur a single time. The top ten clones comprise 1% to 1.5% of the sample. Material for sequencing was PBMCs. The receptor set was obtained from a young man in good health and CMV-seronegative.

J is TRBJ2-3 and V is TRBV4-2, with 12 bases fitting TRBD2. The length of the CDR3 is 16 residues. The V gene end was trimmed by 4 bases and the J gene end by 1 base; junction bases not matched to a gene: 3. Germline V gene data show CDR1 as LGHNA and CDR2 as YNFKEQ. CDR3 amino acids: CASSRLAGGGTDTQYF. The CDR3 region has the DNA TGTGCCAGCAGCCGTCTAGCGGGGGGGGGCACAGATACGCAGTATTTT.

DNA of the CDR3: TGTGCCAGCAGCCAAGATGGGACAGGTTATTCTGGAAACACCATATATTTT. This translates into CASSQDGTGYSGNTIYF. The chain is built from TRBV4-2 and TRBJ1-3, with 8 bases that match TRBD1. The trim removed 0 bases at V and 1 base at J, leaving 5 bases unmatched. The CDR3 extends over 17 amino acids. Germline CDR1 reads LGHNA; CDR2 reads YNFKEQ.

The J gene is TRBJ1-4, the V gene TRBV6-5; 9 bases map to TRBD1. CDR1 MNHEY and CDR2 SVGAGI come from the germline V gene. The CDR3 covers 12 residues. Losses at the gene ends were 5 bases for V and 9 bases for J; bases not matched to a gene: 1. The CDR3 DNA reads TGTGCCAGCAGTGGGACAGGGCAAAAACTGTTTTTT. Translating gives CASSGTGQKLFF.

Details on this clone: At one boundary the junction diverges from the germline segment, which might be a read error. This chain joins TRBV15 and TRBJ2-4, with 11 bases matching TRBD2. The CDR3 consists of 17 residues. Germline CDR1 LNHNV, CDR2 YYDKDF (reference sequence). The CDR3 here is CATSREFSGRGSNSQYF. CDR3 nucleotide sequence: TGTGCCACCAGCAGAGAGTTTAGCGGGAGGGGGAGTAACAGTCAGTACTTC.